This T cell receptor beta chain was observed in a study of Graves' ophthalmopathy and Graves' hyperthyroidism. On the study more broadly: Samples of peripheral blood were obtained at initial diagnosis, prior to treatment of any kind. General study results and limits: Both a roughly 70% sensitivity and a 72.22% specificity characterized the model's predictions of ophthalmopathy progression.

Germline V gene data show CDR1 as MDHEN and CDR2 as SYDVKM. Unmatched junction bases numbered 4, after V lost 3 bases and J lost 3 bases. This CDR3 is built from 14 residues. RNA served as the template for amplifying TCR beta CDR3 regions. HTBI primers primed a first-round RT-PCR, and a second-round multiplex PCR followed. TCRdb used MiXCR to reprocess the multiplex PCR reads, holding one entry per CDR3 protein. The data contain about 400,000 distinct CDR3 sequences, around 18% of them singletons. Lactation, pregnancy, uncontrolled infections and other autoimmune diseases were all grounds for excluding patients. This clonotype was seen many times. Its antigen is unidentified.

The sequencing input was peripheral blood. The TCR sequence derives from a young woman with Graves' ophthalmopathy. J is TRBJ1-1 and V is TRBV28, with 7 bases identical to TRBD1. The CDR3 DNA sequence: TGTGCCAGCAGTTTTTCAGGGGGGGACACTGAAGCTTTCTTT. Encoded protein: CASSFSGGDTEAFF.